Each of the 2 T cell receptor beta chains below was sequenced from the same sample in a study of TIL therapy for anti-PD-1-resistant metastatic lung cancer. The time point: pre-treatment sample, taken before nivolumab and TIL therapy. Sequencing used immunoSEQ v3. Produced via immunoSEQ multiplex PCR; TCRdb's table is partial and in-frame only. The repertoire holds 15,000 to 20,000 clones, 83% seen once, with approximately 2% in the top ten. This specimen consisted of blood, obtained at baseline. The origin of the receptors is a person between 25 and 80 years old with non-small cell lung cancer.

The rearrangement links TRBV4-1 to TRBJ1-1; the match to TRBD1 covers 8 bases. CDR1 MGHRA and CDR2 YSYEKL come from the germline V gene. V was pared by 3 bases and J by 0 bases, with 6 bases of the junction left unmatched. The CDR3 is 16 residues long. DNA of the CDR3: TGCGCCAGCAGCCAGTTGCACAGGGGGATGAACACTGAAGCTTTCTTT. Encoded protein: CASSQLHRGMNTEAFF.

The V gene is TRBV29-1, the J gene TRBJ2-1; a possible D gene is TRBD2 (5 bases). The CDR3 extends over 13 amino acids. The germline V gene has CDR1 SQVTM and CDR2 ANQGSEA. The V gene lost 4 bases and the J gene lost 10 bases, with 17 bases spanning the gap. CDR3 amino acids: CSVVYPGRPEQFF. The DNA of the CDR3 is TGCAGCGTTGTGTACCCGGGAAGGCCGGAGCAGTTCTTC.